The source of this TCR beta chain is a study of T cell changes during pregnancy in multiple sclerosis. Clones were read by immunoSEQ multiplex PCR, and TCRdb kept only the in-frame ones, dropping some. This sample carries under 110,000 clones, roughly 90% of them seen once, and the ten largest clones take roughly 1.7%. The sequence derives from a female donor with multiple sclerosis, enrolled in a pregnancy study. The material was peripheral blood, obtained after pregnancy.

CDR3 coding DNA: TGTGCCAGCAGCTCAAGGACAGGGGGCGGAAACACCATATATTTT. This translates into CASSSRTGGGNTIYF. This sequence joins TRBV9 and TRBJ1-3, with TRBD1 matching over 11 bases. The V gene end was trimmed by 4 bases and the J gene end by 4 bases; junction bases not matched to a gene: 4. The CDR3 contains 15 residues. Germline V gives CDR1 SGDLS, CDR2 YYNGEE.